The rows below give T cell receptor beta chains drawn from one sample of a study of CD8 T cells in Susac syndrome. TCRdb re-called the immunoSEQ multiplex PCR reads with MiXCR, one entry per CDR3 protein. This table has more than 95,000 distinct CDR3 sequences, 90% to 95% appearing once. Sequencing was done on a sample of CD8+ T cells from PBMCs. Source of these receptors: a human donor with Susac syndrome. Each CDR3 is given with its conserved first and last residue. D genes are given only for firm matches. A clone size is listed for some rows: how often the clone was seen (once, few, many), or a class if it is expanded.

CDR3 DNA: TGCAGTGCTAGCGGGGGAGAATCCTACAATGAGCAGTTCTTC; CDR3 protein: CSASGGESYNEQFF; D gene: NA; V gene: TRBV20-1; clone size: NA; J gene: TRBJ2-1
CDR3 DNA: TGTGCCAGCAGCGGTAGGGAGAAGTTCTCCTATAATTCACCCCTCCACTTT; CDR3 protein: CASSGREKFSYNSPLHF; D gene: NA; V gene: TRBV7-9; clone size: NA; J gene: TRBJ1-6
CDR3 DNA: TGTGCCAGCAGCCCGAGAACGGGGGGGCCTCGCACCGGGGAGCTGTTTTTT; CDR3 protein: CASSPRTGGPRTGELFF; D gene: TRBD2; V gene: TRBV9; clone size: NA; J gene: TRBJ2-2
CDR3 DNA: TGCAGTGCTAGAGGACGGGAGGTGCGCGAGACCCAGTACTTC; CDR3 protein: CSARGREVRETQYF; D gene: TRBD2; V gene: TRBV20-1; clone size: once; J gene: TRBJ2-5
CDR3 DNA: TGCGCCAGCAGCCCCACCGAGGGGTACGAGCAGTACTTC; CDR3 protein: CASSPTEGYEQYF; D gene: NA; V gene: TRBV4-1; clone size: NA; J gene: TRBJ2-7
CDR3 DNA: TGTGCCAGCCTGGGCGGGCGCACAGATACGCAGTATTTT; CDR3 protein: CASLGGRTDTQYF; D gene: NA; V gene: TRBV2; clone size: NA; J gene: TRBJ2-3
CDR3 DNA: TGCGCCAGCAGCCAAGGGATTAGGGAGGACTATGGCTACACCTTC; CDR3 protein: CASSQGIREDYGYTF; D gene: NA; V gene: TRBV4-1; clone size: NA; J gene: TRBJ1-2
CDR3 DNA: TGTGCCAGCACCCCGGACAGGGCTAGAGTAGATACGCAGTATTTT; CDR3 protein: CASTPDRARVDTQYF; D gene: TRBD1; V gene: TRBV12-3/TRBV12-4; clone size: NA; J gene: TRBJ2-3
CDR3 DNA: TGCGCCAGCAGCTTGGATGCAGGGCTAACCAATTCACCCCTCCACTTT; CDR3 protein: CASSLDAGLTNSPLHF; D gene: NA; V gene: TRBV5-1; clone size: once; J gene: TRBJ1-6
CDR3 DNA: TGTGCCAGCAGAAGGGCGGTCAGCAATCAGCCCCAGCATTTT; CDR3 protein: CASRRAVSNQPQHF; D gene: NA; V gene: TRBV28; clone size: NA; J gene: TRBJ1-5
CDR3 DNA: TGTGCCAGCAGCGTAGGGACTAGCGGGTACGGGGAGACCCAGTACTTC; CDR3 protein: CASSVGTSGYGETQYF; D gene: TRBD2; V gene: TRBV9; clone size: once; J gene: TRBJ2-5
CDR3 DNA: TGTGCCAGTAGTCCGAGCCACCAGGGAGGCTACACCTTC; CDR3 protein: CASSPSHQGGYTF; D gene: NA; V gene: TRBV19; clone size: once; J gene: TRBJ1-2
CDR3 DNA: TGTGCCAGCAGTCGAGGCGACACAGTGAGAGGTCAGCCCCAGCATTTT; CDR3 protein: CASSRGDTVRGQPQHF; D gene: NA; V gene: TRBV28; clone size: NA; J gene: TRBJ1-5
CDR3 DNA: TGTGCCAGCGGGGGCTGGCTAGCGAGGGTCGATGAGCAGTTCTTC; CDR3 protein: CASGGWLARVDEQFF; D gene: NA; V gene: TRBV3-1; clone size: NA; J gene: TRBJ2-1
CDR3 DNA: TGTGCCAGCAAGGAGCGGGTCCTGGATACGCAGTATTTT; CDR3 protein: CASKERVLDTQYF; D gene: NA; V gene: TRBV2; clone size: NA; J gene: TRBJ2-3
CDR3 DNA: TGTGCCAGCAGTTACGGGGTTGGGAGCGACTATGGCTACACCTTC; CDR3 protein: CASSYGVGSDYGYTF; D gene: NA; V gene: TRBV6-6; clone size: once; J gene: TRBJ1-2
CDR3 DNA: TGTGCCACCAGCAGAGAGGGGGGACTACTAAACACAGATACGCAGTATTTT; CDR3 protein: CATSREGGLLNTDTQYF; D gene: TRBD2; V gene: TRBV15; clone size: NA; J gene: TRBJ2-3
CDR3 DNA: TGTGCCAGCAGTTACTACAAAGAGACCCAGTACTTC; CDR3 protein: CASSYYKETQYF; D gene: NA; V gene: TRBV6-2/TRBV6-3; clone size: NA; J gene: TRBJ2-5
CDR3 DNA: TGTGCCAGCTCGTTGGGGGAGGGGTCCTACAATGAGCAGTTCTTC; CDR3 protein: CASSLGEGSYNEQFF; D gene: TRBD2; V gene: TRBV11-1; clone size: few; J gene: TRBJ2-1
CDR3 DNA: TGCAGCGTCATGGGGACTAGCGGGAGGGACTACGAGCAGTACTTC; CDR3 protein: CSVMGTSGRDYEQYF; D gene: TRBD2; V gene: TRBV29-1; clone size: NA; J gene: TRBJ2-7
CDR3 DNA: TGTGCCACCAGCAGAGATTCGGTCGACATGAACACTGAAGCTTTCTTT; CDR3 protein: CATSRDSVDMNTEAFF; D gene: NA; V gene: TRBV15; clone size: NA; J gene: TRBJ1-1
CDR3 DNA: TGTGCCAGCTCCCTCCCGGGGATAGTCTACGAGCAGTACTTC; CDR3 protein: CASSLPGIVYEQYF; D gene: NA; V gene: TRBV5-4; clone size: NA; J gene: TRBJ2-7
CDR3 DNA: TGCGCCAGCAGCCAAGATTGGGCTAGCGGGAGGACCTACGAGCAGTACTTC; CDR3 protein: CASSQDWASGRTYEQYF; D gene: TRBD2; V gene: TRBV4-3; clone size: NA; J gene: TRBJ2-7
CDR3 DNA: TGTGCCAGCAGCGTGGCGCAGGGGGCCGGTTCACCCCTCCACTTT; CDR3 protein: CASSVAQGAGSPLHF; D gene: TRBD1; V gene: TRBV9; clone size: NA; J gene: TRBJ1-6
CDR3 DNA: TGTGCCAGCAGTCCTGGGTCCTACAATGAGCAGTTCTTC; CDR3 protein: CASSPGSYNEQFF; D gene: NA; V gene: TRBV12-3/TRBV12-4; clone size: NA; J gene: TRBJ2-1
CDR3 DNA: TGCAGTGCTAGAGAGGCTAGCGGGAGCGGCGAGCAGTACTTC; CDR3 protein: CSAREASGSGEQYF; D gene: TRBD2; V gene: TRBV20-1; clone size: NA; J gene: TRBJ2-7
CDR3 DNA: TGTGCCAGCAGCCTCCGGGACAGCACCTACGAGCAGTACTTC; CDR3 protein: CASSLRDSTYEQYF; D gene: TRBD1; V gene: TRBV7-9; clone size: NA; J gene: TRBJ2-7
CDR3 DNA: TGTGCCAGCAGTGACGCACTTAGCGGGGGGCGAAATGAGCAGTTCTTC; CDR3 protein: CASSDALSGGRNEQFF; D gene: TRBD2; V gene: TRBV6-4; clone size: NA; J gene: TRBJ2-1
CDR3 DNA: TGCAGTGTATTAGCGGGAGAACCCTACGAGCAGTACTTC; CDR3 protein: CSVLAGEPYEQYF; D gene: TRBD2; V gene: TRBV20-1; clone size: NA; J gene: TRBJ2-7
CDR3 DNA: TGTGCCAGCAGTAGAACCCGGGACGGAAAGAATGAGCAGTTCTTC; CDR3 protein: CASSRTRDGKNEQFF; D gene: NA; V gene: TRBV12-3/TRBV12-4; clone size: NA; J gene: TRBJ2-1
CDR3 DNA: TGCGCCAGCAGCTTAAATACAGGGGCCACTGAAGCTTTCTTT; CDR3 protein: CASSLNTGATEAFF; D gene: TRBD1; V gene: TRBV5-1; clone size: NA; J gene: TRBJ1-1
CDR3 DNA: TGCAGTGCTAGCGCCGACAGGGGCGCTCGTCAGGAGACCCAGTACTTC; CDR3 protein: CSASADRGARQETQYF; D gene: TRBD1; V gene: TRBV20-1; clone size: NA; J gene: TRBJ2-5
CDR3 DNA: TGTGCCAGCAGCCACATGGGGGGGGATGACGAAGCTTTCTTT; CDR3 protein: CASSHMGGDDEAFF; D gene: NA; V gene: TRBV7-6; clone size: NA; J gene: TRBJ1-1
CDR3 DNA: TGCGCCAGCAGCCAAGATCGGTTTGGGCAGGGGATGTATGGCTACACCTTC; CDR3 protein: CASSQDRFGQGMYGYTF; D gene: NA; V gene: TRBV4-3; clone size: NA; J gene: TRBJ1-2
CDR3 DNA: TGTGCCAGCAGTGAAGGCAGCACAGATACGCAGTATTTT; CDR3 protein: CASSEGSTDTQYF; D gene: NA; V gene: TRBV6-4; clone size: NA; J gene: TRBJ2-3
CDR3 DNA: TGTGCCAGCAGCGAGGGGGAGGGTGAGCAGTTCTTC; CDR3 protein: CASSEGEGEQFF; D gene: NA; V gene: TRBV9; clone size: NA; J gene: TRBJ2-1
CDR3 DNA: TGTGCCAGCACCTGGGAGGGAGGCCTTCCTAACTATGGCTACACCTTC; CDR3 protein: CASTWEGGLPNYGYTF; D gene: NA; V gene: TRBV7-9; clone size: NA; J gene: TRBJ1-2
CDR3 DNA: TGCGCCAGCAGCATAGACAGTCCCGGAAACACCATATATTTT; CDR3 protein: CASSIDSPGNTIYF; D gene: NA; V gene: TRBV5-1; clone size: NA; J gene: TRBJ1-3
CDR3 DNA: TGTGCCAGCAGTTTATGGACCCCCTCCGAGGGCACAGATACGCAGTATTTT; CDR3 protein: CASSLWTPSEGTDTQYF; D gene: NA; V gene: TRBV28; clone size: NA; J gene: TRBJ2-3
CDR3 DNA: TGTGCCAGCAGCTTAGAGACTCTGCTCAGGGATACGCAGTATTTT; CDR3 protein: CASSLETLLRDTQYF; D gene: NA; V gene: TRBV7-9; clone size: NA; J gene: TRBJ2-3
CDR3 DNA: TGCGCCAGCAGCTTGGAACAGGTCCATAATGAGCAGTTCTTC; CDR3 protein: CASSLEQVHNEQFF; D gene: NA; V gene: TRBV5-1; clone size: NA; J gene: TRBJ2-1
CDR3 DNA: TGTGCCAGCAGCCTCGGGGGAGCAGATACGCAGTATTTT; CDR3 protein: CASSLGGADTQYF; D gene: NA; V gene: TRBV12-3/TRBV12-4; clone size: NA; J gene: TRBJ2-3
CDR3 DNA: TGTGCCTGGAGTCCGCGGGGGCGGGGTGACACTGAAGCTTTCTTT; CDR3 protein: CAWSPRGRGDTEAFF; D gene: NA; V gene: TRBV30; clone size: NA; J gene: TRBJ1-1
CDR3 DNA: TGTGCCAGCAGCCTTACTGTGAACACTGAAGCTTTCTTT; CDR3 protein: CASSLTVNTEAFF; D gene: NA; V gene: TRBV14; clone size: NA; J gene: TRBJ1-1
CDR3 DNA: TGTGCCAGCAGTACCCCGAGAGAACCGAACACTGAAGCTTTCTTT; CDR3 protein: CASSTPREPNTEAFF; D gene: NA; V gene: TRBV27; clone size: NA; J gene: TRBJ1-1
CDR3 DNA: TGTGCCAGCAGCTTAGCGATGGGGCCGGCTAATGAAAAACTGTTTTTT; CDR3 protein: CASSLAMGPANEKLFF; D gene: NA; V gene: TRBV7-6; clone size: NA; J gene: TRBJ1-4